Shown below are 23 T cell receptor beta chains from a single sample sequenced in a study of cytomegalovirus exposure and HLA in healthy donors. PCR primers comprised 60 Vbeta and 13 Jbeta primers. Assay: immunoSEQ multiplex PCR; the TCRdb copy retains only in-frame clones and omits some. Among under 200,000 clones listed, 75% were seen once. Sequencing was performed on PBMCs. The receptors were gathered from a woman aged 45-65 years in good health and CMV-seropositive.

The V gene is TRBV6-6, the J gene TRBJ1-2; TRBD1 is a possible D gene (5 bases). The V gene's germline CDR1 is MNHNY and CDR2 SVGAGI (reference sequence). The length of the CDR3 is 12 residues. Trimming left V 9 bases short and J 5 bases short, with 13 bases between. The CDR3 is CASYQGNYGYTF. The CDR3 DNA reads as TGTGCCAGTTATCAGGGTAATTATGGCTACACCTTC.

The J gene is TRBJ1-4, the V gene TRBV19; 8 bases line up with TRBD1. The length of the CDR3 is 15 residues. V shed 10 bases and J 7 bases; nucleotides not matched to a gene: 14. Germline CDR1 is LNHDA and CDR2 is SQIVND (reference sequence). CDR3: CATTKRAGGGEKLFF. The DNA for the CDR3 is TGTGCCACTACAAAAAGGGCAGGGGGCGGTGAAAAACTGTTTTTT.

This clone was seen a single time. This rearrangement joins TRBV9 to TRBJ1-1, with D perhaps TRBD1 (5 bases). The CDR3 is made up of 15 amino acids. Trimming removed 2 bases at V and 4 bases at J, with 15 bases between. The germline V gene has CDR1 SGDLS and CDR2 YYNGEE. The CDR3 DNA is TGTGCCAGCAGCGTGTTGGGCCAGGGAGGCACTGAAGCTTTCTTT. Protein: CASSVLGQGGTEAFF.

This clone was recorded only once. V gene TRBV7-9 combines with J gene TRBJ1-6; 8 bases match TRBD1. The germline CDR1 and CDR2 sequences are SEHNR and FQNEAQ (reference sequence). Trimming took 1 base from V and 9 from J; bases not matched to a gene: 2. The CDR3 loop spans 14 amino acids. The CDR3 reads CASSLETGGSPLHF. In nucleotides, the CDR3 is TGTGCCAGCAGCTTAGAAACAGGGGGTTCACCCCTCCACTTT.

The chain couples TRBV7-9 to TRBJ1-1; no firm D call. CDR1 is SEHNR and CDR2 is FQNEAQ in the germline V gene (reference sequence). The length of the CDR3 is 11 residues. V lost 5 bases and J lost 10, with 11 bases in between. The CDR3 is CASSPGKRAFF. The CDR3 region has the DNA TGTGCCAGCAGCCCCGGGAAGAGAGCTTTCTTT.

The genes are TRBV2 and TRBJ1-2, with 9 bases that match TRBD1. This CDR3 has 15 amino acids. Trimming cost V 6 bases and J 2 bases; bases outside gene matches: 7. Germline V gene lookup returns CDR1 SNHLY and CDR2 FYNNEI. This CDR3 is CASSLSGTGNYGYTF. The CDR3 nucleotides read TGTGCCAGCAGCCTTTCAGGGACAGGGAACTATGGCTACACCTTC. Full variable domain (remainder filled in from reference TRBV2 and TRBJ1-2): EPEVTQTPSHQVTQMGQEVILRCVPISNHLYFYWYRQILGQKVEFLVSFYNNEISEKSEIFDDQFSVERPDGSNFTLKIRSTKLEDSAMYFCASSLSGTGNYGYTFGSGTRLTVV.

The table lists this clone with a count of one. This chain links TRBV25-1 with TRBJ2-7; D perhaps matches TRBD2 (6 bases). Germline CDR1 MGHDK, CDR2 SYGVNS. V lost 2 bases and J 2 bases, leaving 13 bases between the germline ends. The CDR3 has 15 amino acids. The chain's CDR3 is CASSEAGTLTYEQYF. As DNA, the CDR3 is TGTGCCAGCAGTGAAGCGGGGACTCTAACCTACGAGCAGTACTTC.

The rearrangement joins TRBV14 to TRBJ2-7; maybe TRBD1 (5 bases). Trimming left V 3 bases short and J 4 bases short, with 7 bases between. The CDR3 is made up of 12 amino acids. Germline lookup yields CDR1 SGHDN and CDR2 FVKESK. The CDR3 reads CASSQSGYEQYF. The CDR3, as DNA: TGTGCCAGCAGCCAGTCAGGGTACGAGCAGTACTTC.

This chain links TRBV13 with TRBJ2-5; 10 nucleotides line up with TRBD2. V was clipped by 1 base and J by 2 bases; unmatched bases: 1. The CDR3 sequence is 15 residues long. Per germline, CDR1 PRHDT and CDR2 FYEKMQ (reference sequence). The CDR3 sequence is CASSLVLAGQETQYF. CDR3 nucleotides: TGTGCCAGCAGCTTAGTACTAGCGGGACAAGAGACCCAGTACTTC. The full variable domain, in which reference TRBV13 and TRBJ2-5 provide the parts outside the CDR3, is AAGVIQSPRHLIKEKRETATLKCYPIPRHDTVYWYQQGPGQDPQFLISFYEKMQSDKGSIPDRFSAQQFSDYHSELNMSSLELGDSALYFCASSLVLAGQETQYFGPGTRLLVL.

This chain uses TRBV6-1 with TRBJ2-6; 8 positions agree with TRBD1. The germline gives CDR1 MNHNS, CDR2 SASEGT. CDR3 size: 16 residues. V was pared by 4 bases and J by 4 bases, with 6 bases of the junction left unmatched. DNA of the CDR3: TGTGCCAGCAGTGGGACAGGGCGGACAGGGGCCAACGTCCTGACTTTC. Translation: CASSGTGRTGANVLTF.

This clone was seen a few times. V and J are TRBV5-1 and TRBJ2-7; 7 bases fit TRBD1. This CDR3 spans 15 amino acids. The germline V gene encodes CDR1 SGHRS and CDR2 YFSETQ. V gave up 3 bases and J gave up 0 bases; unmatched junction bases: 6. The DNA for the CDR3 is TGCGCCAGCAGCTCGGGGACAGCTAGCTCCTACGAGCAGTACTTC. Protein sequence: CASSSGTASSYEQYF.

The V and J genes are TRBV19 and TRBJ2-5; the D gene is possibly TRBD2 (5 bases). CDR1 and CDR2 (germline): LNHDA, SQIVND (reference sequence). This CDR3 is 16 amino acids long. Trimming cost V 4 bases and J 1 base, with 16 bases left between them. The CDR3 DNA reads as TGTGCCAGTAGTAAACGTGGATCGGGATTCCAAGAGACCCAGTACTTC. Translating gives CASSKRGSGFQETQYF.

The rearrangement joins TRBV2 to TRBJ2-3; 12 nucleotides line up with TRBD1. V trimming: 0 bases; J trimming: 1 base; junction bases outside the gene matches: 5. This CDR3 has 18 amino acids. In germline, CDR1 is SNHLY, CDR2 FYNNEI. DNA of the CDR3: TGTGCCAGCAGTGAAGCTGGGGACAGGGGGCAGGGCACAGATACGCAGTATTTT. Its protein is CASSEAGDRGQGTDTQYF.

This clone appeared a single time. The CDR3 DNA reads TGTGCCAGCAGCCACGGACAGGGTATAGATGGCTACACCTTC. This codes for CASSHGQGIDGYTF. The chain is built from TRBV14 and TRBJ1-2; 8 bases are shared with TRBD1. V lost 3 bases and J lost 6; bases outside the gene matches: 6. CDR1 and CDR2 (germline): SGHDN, FVKESK. The CDR3 is 14 residues long. Full variable domain (outside the CDR3, taken from reference TRBV14 and TRBJ1-2): EAGVTQFPSHSVIEKGQTVTLRCDPISGHDNLYWYRRVMGKEIKFLLHFVKESKQDESGMPNNRFLAERTGGTYSTLKVQPAELEDSGVYFCASSHGQGIDGYTFGSGTRLTVV.

The V gene is TRBV4-1, the J gene TRBJ2-5; 9 bases agree with TRBD1. The CDR3 is 15 residues long. Germline assignment: CDR1 MGHRA and CDR2 YSYEKL. The ends lost 4 bases at V and 5 bases at J; junction bases unmatched: 8. For the CDR3, the DNA is TGCGCCAGCAGCCTAGGGGACAGGGAACCGGAGACCCAGTACTTC. It yields the protein CASSLGDREPETQYF.

This clone was seen a handful of times. This rearrangement joins TRBV18 to TRBJ1-2; D is unclear. V lost 6 bases, J lost 2 bases, and 13 bases lay in between. Germline V gives CDR1 KGHSH, CDR2 LQKENI. The CDR3 length is 14 residues. CDR3 DNA sequence: TGTGCCAGCTCCCTCGACACGGGGAACTATGGCTACACCTTC. Protein: CASSLDTGNYGYTF.

This chain connects TRBV10-2 to TRBJ2-7, with D tentatively TRBD2 (6 bases). This CDR3 comprises 17 residues. Germline V lookup: CDR1 WSHSY, CDR2 SAAADI. V shed 0 bases and J shed 2 bases, with 17 bases lying between them. The CDR3 reads CASSESSGFSLPYEQYF. CDR3 DNA sequence: TGCGCCAGCAGTGAGTCTAGCGGTTTCTCACTCCCCTACGAGCAGTACTTC.

CDR3 loop: CASSILPLGANVLTF. In DNA form, the CDR3 reads TGTGCCAGTAGTATTCTCCCCTTAGGGGCCAACGTCCTGACTTTC. The V call is TRBV19, the J call TRBJ2-6; the D is unclear. V was pared by 3 bases and J by 4 bases, with 10 bases between. CDR1 is LNHDA, CDR2 SQIVND, per germline (reference sequence). The CDR3 extends over 15 amino acids.

This clone showed up just a few times. The V gene is TRBV5-1, the J gene TRBJ2-5, with D possibly being TRBD2 (5 bases). Between the trimmed V and J ends, which lost 0 bases and 1 base, there was a span of 10 bases. The CDR3 has 15 residues. The germline gives CDR1 SGHRS, CDR2 YFSETQ. CDR3 loop: CASSLAGLRQETQYF. The CDR3 DNA follows: TGCGCCAGCAGCTTGGCTGGACTCCGCCAAGAGACCCAGTACTTC.

The rearrangement uses TRBV6-1 and TRBJ1-5; D is perhaps TRBD1 (6 bases). The CDR3 loop spans 15 amino acids. V gave up 6 bases and J gave up 2 bases, with 14 bases separating them. Germline V gene sequence: CDR1 MNHNS, CDR2 SASEGT. The CDR3 region is CASSVTGLGNQPQHF. For the CDR3, the DNA is TGTGCCAGCAGCGTTACAGGGTTGGGCAATCAGCCCCAGCATTTT.

The chain combines TRBV27 with TRBJ2-6; no firm D call. Trimming left V 3 bases short and J 3 bases short, with 3 bases between. The germline V gene encodes CDR1 MNHEY and CDR2 SMNVEV (reference sequence). The CDR3 has 13 residues. The CDR3 DNA reads as TGTGCCAGCAGTTTCGGTGGGGCCAACGTCCTGACTTTC. As protein: CASSFGGANVLTF.

The gene calls are TRBV29-1 and TRBJ2-3, with a tentative D call TRBD2 (5 bases). The V gene lost 6 bases and the J gene lost 0 bases, with 7 bases spanning the gap. The CDR3 is 12 amino acids. The germline CDR1 and CDR2 sequences are SQVTM and ANQGSEA. The CDR3 protein is CSVRASTDTQYF. The CDR3 DNA follows: TGCAGCGTGAGGGCTAGCACAGATACGCAGTATTTT.

The chain has TRBV30 and TRBJ1-3; D is unclear. Germline V gene data show CDR1 as GTSNPN and CDR2 as SVGIG (reference sequence). This CDR3 spans 11 amino acids. Trimming pared 2 bases from V and 4 bases from J, leaving 3 bases between. The CDR3 DNA reads as TGTGCCTGGAGTCTCGGAAACACCATATATTTT. It is translated as CAWSLGNTIYF.